The present entry profiles one TCR beta chain with its context. The CDR3 is 14 amino acids. Trimming removed 4 bases from V and 6 bases from J; junction bases left unmatched: 8. Looked up from germline, CDR1 is SNHLY and CDR2 is FYNNEI. This entry belongs to a study of blood T cell repertoires in COVID-19. Here immunoSEQ multiplex PCR was the method, and the copy in TCRdb shows in-frame clones only, minus some. The sample shows under 13,000 clones, over 65% of them seen only once. The receptor comes from a human donor in a cohort sampled during active COVID-19. The chain employs TRBV2 and TRBJ2-7; 8 bases line up with TRBD2. What was sequenced was peripheral blood. The CDR3 reads CASSVNGRAAEQYF. The CDR3 DNA sequence: TGTGCCAGCAGTGTAAACGGGAGGGCCGCCGAGCAGTACTTC.